What follows describes a single TCR beta chain. Antigen unknown. This specimen belongs to a study of PD-1 blockade in mismatch repair-deficient tumors. Study-level results: After pembrolizumab, tumor-resident clones rose rapidly, then generally contracted before radiologic responses.

V shed 3 bases and J 7 bases; nucleotides not matched to a gene: 7. Per the germline V gene, CDR1 is MNHEY and CDR2 is SVGAGI. CDR3 length: 15 residues. TCRdb's table, derived via immunoSEQ multiplex PCR, lists solely in-frame clones and lacks some. The data contain more than 95,000 clones, about 86% of them singletons. TCR sequencing covered a few patients who responded to pembrolizumab. Material: peripheral blood, obtained 44 weeks after starting pembrolizumab. The chain combines TRBV6-5 with TRBJ2-1; 9 positions agree with TRBD1. The TCR was taken from an adult with mismatch repair-deficient cancer. In DNA, the CDR3 is TGTGCCAGCAGTTATGGGACAGGGTACGGGAATGAGCAGTTCTTC. Translating it yields CASSYGTGYGNEQFF.